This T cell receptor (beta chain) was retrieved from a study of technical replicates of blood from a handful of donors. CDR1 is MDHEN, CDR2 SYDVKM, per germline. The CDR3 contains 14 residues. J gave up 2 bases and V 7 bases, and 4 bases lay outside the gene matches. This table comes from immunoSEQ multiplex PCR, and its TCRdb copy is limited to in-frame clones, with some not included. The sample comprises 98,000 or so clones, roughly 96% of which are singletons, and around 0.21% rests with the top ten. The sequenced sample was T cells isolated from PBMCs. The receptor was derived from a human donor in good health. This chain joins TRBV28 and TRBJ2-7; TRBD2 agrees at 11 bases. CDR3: CASTYSGRAYEQYF. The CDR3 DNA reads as TGTGCCAGCACCTATAGCGGGAGGGCCTACGAGCAGTACTTC.